This T cell receptor (beta chain) comes out of a study of PD-1 blockade in classical Hodgkin lymphoma. Each patient relapsed following autologous stem cell transplantation, and prior brentuximab vedotin exposure differed. Only in-frame clones appear in the TCRdb table, and some are missing; sequencing was by immunoSEQ multiplex PCR. There are approximately 79,000 clones in the sample; roughly 91% occur only once, and approximately 2.4% lies in the top ten. This CDR3 is 14 amino acids long. V lost 5 bases, J lost 4 bases, and 4 bases stayed unmatched. Germline CDR1 is MNHNS and CDR2 is SASEGT. This chain joins TRBV6-1 and TRBJ2-7; 11 bases align to TRBD2. The source of this sequence is a human donor with classical Hodgkin lymphoma. This specimen was peripheral blood mononuclear cells (PBMCs), taken before the second cycle of nivolumab. DNA of the CDR3: TGTGCCAGCAGTTTGGGGACTAGCGGTTACGAGCAGTACTTC. Translation: CASSLGTSGYEQYF.